This TCR beta chain was observed in a study of CD4 and CD8 cells across lung adenocarcinoma regions. The CDR3 is made up of 17 amino acids. The trim removed 1 base at V and 1 base at J, leaving 1 base unmatched. Germline V CDR1 and CDR2: SGHTA, FQGNSA. MiXCR was run by TCRdb on the PCR reads, yielding one entry per CDR3 protein. In the table there are approximately 9,000 distinct CDR3 sequences, over 35% of which are singletons. This clonotype ranks as medium-sized. Localized lung adenocarcinoma, a non-small cell lung cancer, affected the donors. Sequenced sample: CD4+ T cells from the margin of a lung tumor. The chain couples TRBV7-2 to TRBJ2-3; 14 bases match TRBD2. The TCR sequence derives from a female donor with lung adenocarcinoma. The CD4 and CD8 labels of this study may be unreliable. The DNA for the CDR3 is TGTGCCAGCAGCTTAGGGGGACTAGCGGGGGGCACAGATACGCAGTATTTT. It codes for CASSLGGLAGGTDTQYF.